This T cell receptor beta chain was sequenced in a study of T cell responses to AZD1222 COVID-19 vaccine. Repertoires were generated with immunoSEQ multiplex PCR, while TCRdb's copy carries only in-frame clones and drops some. This repertoire shows some 150,000 clones, about 92% found once; its top ten account for about 1.9%. This CDR3 region has 16 residues. The V and J genes are TRBV21-1 and TRBJ2-5; TRBD2, the table's D call, was not compared with the DNA. TRBV21-1 is a pseudogene segment. This clonotype was obtained from an adult in good health. Here the sequenced sample was peripheral blood, taken on day 0 of AZD1222 vaccination. CDR3 nucleotide sequence: TGTGCCAGCAACCTCGAACTCGCGGGGGGTGGGGAGACCCAGTACTTC. Translation: CASNLELAGGGETQYF.